The 13 T cell receptor beta chains listed next were all sequenced from one sample in a study of shared T cell receptors in the human thymus. TCRdb's copy holds only in-frame clones and misses some; the assay was immunoSEQ multiplex PCR. The data contain under 700,000 clones, 78% of them singletons. The same sample was also used in a study of human thymus T cells.

The sample consisted of thymocytes. The receptor set was obtained from a boy in the first two years of life with a congenital heart defect.

The DNA of the CDR3 is TGTGCCACCAGCAGAGATCTTATCTTGGGCAGGGGAGGGTCCGTTACAACTAATGAAAAACTGTTTTTT. Its translation is CATSRDLILGRGGSVTTNEKLFF. The chain uses TRBV15 and TRBJ1-4; maybe TRBD1 (6 bases). Germline values: CDR1 LNHNV, CDR2 YYDKDF (reference sequence). V lost 0 bases and J 0 bases, leaving 29 bases between the germline ends. This CDR3 spans 23 amino acids.

V gene TRBV21-1 combines with J gene TRBJ1-3. TRBV21-1 counts as a pseudogene. There are 17 residues in the CDR3. In nucleotides, the CDR3 is TGTGCCAGCAGCAAAGAGCGAAGGGGAGGCTCTGGAAACACCATATATTTT. Its translation is CASSKERRGGSGNTIYF.

The chain combines TRBV5-1 with TRBJ2-3; TRBD2 aligns across 16 bases. The CDR3 consists of 17 residues. The germline CDR1 and CDR2 sequences are SGHRS and YFSETQ. The J segment lost 5 bases and the V segment lost 4 bases, leaving 7 bases of the junction unmatched. The CDR3 is CASSAGTSGRAIDTQYF. The CDR3 DNA follows: TGCGCCAGCAGCGCCGGGACTAGCGGGAGGGCGATAGATACGCAGTATTTT.

This clone was observed a handful of times. V gene TRBV19 combines with J gene TRBJ2-1, with D maybe TRBD1 (6 bases). CDR1 LNHDA and CDR2 SQIVND come from the germline V gene (reference sequence). This CDR3 spans 11 amino acids. Between the trimmed V and J ends, which lost 5 bases and 8 bases, there was a span of 7 bases. The CDR3 coding sequence is TGTGCCAGTAGTTACAGGGATGAGCAGTTCTTC. It specifies CASSYRDEQFF.

The chain employs TRBV6-6 and TRBJ2-7; 9 bases agree with TRBD1. CDR3 size: 13 residues. J gave up 6 bases and V 9 bases, and 9 bases lay outside the gene matches. From germline, CDR1 is MNHNY and CDR2 SVGAGI (reference sequence). DNA for the CDR3: TGTGCCAGTACAGGGGGCCTCCAAGCCGAGCAGTACTTC. It translates to CASTGGLQAEQYF.

This chain uses TRBV2 with TRBJ2-3; TRBD2 aligns across 13 bases. Trimming took 6 bases from V and 1 from J; bases not matched to a gene: 10. There are 18 residues in the CDR3. Germline V lookup: CDR1 SNHLY, CDR2 FYNNEI. CDR3 loop: CASRAGLAGDAGTDTQYF. In DNA form, the CDR3 reads TGTGCCAGCAGGGCCGGACTAGCGGGAGACGCTGGCACAGATACGCAGTATTTT.

This chain joins TRBV9 and TRBJ2-2; a possible D gene is TRBD2 (6 bases). V was trimmed by 3 bases and J by 0 bases, leaving 15 bases between them. This CDR3 spans 17 amino acids. Germline CDR1 reads SGDLS; CDR2 reads YYNGEE. CDR3: CASSALRDSANTGELFF. CDR3 sequence (DNA): TGTGCCAGCAGCGCACTCCGGGACTCAGCGAACACCGGGGAGCTGTTTTTT.

The J gene is TRBJ1-1, the V gene TRBV11-2; no firm D call. The CDR3 contains 13 residues. The V end lost 6 bases, the J end lost 1 base, and 9 bases lay between the germline ends. The germline V gene encodes CDR1 SGHAT and CDR2 FQNNGV. As DNA, the CDR3 is TGTGCCAGCAGTTCCCCTTGGAACACTGAAGCTTTCTTT. The encoded protein is CASSSPWNTEAFF.

The rearrangement links TRBV6-6 to TRBJ2-3, with 7 nucleotides matching TRBD2. This CDR3 has 16 amino acids. The germline CDR1 and CDR2 sequences are MNHNY and SVGAGI (reference sequence). Trimming took 2 bases from V and 2 from J; bases not matched to a gene: 7. The CDR3 spells CASSYVVAGHTDTQYF. CDR3 nucleotides: TGTGCCAGCAGTTACGTGGTAGCGGGCCACACAGATACGCAGTATTTT.

The rearrangement links TRBV5-1 to TRBJ1-1, with D hard to call. Germline lookup yields CDR1 SGHRS and CDR2 YFSETQ. The V gene lost 2 bases and the J gene lost 3 bases, with 11 bases spanning the gap. The CDR3 runs to 14 residues. CDR3 amino acids: CASSFEGVDTEAFF. The CDR3, as DNA: TGCGCCAGCAGCTTTGAGGGCGTAGACACTGAAGCTTTCTTT.

This clone appeared a few times. The V gene is TRBV27, the J gene TRBJ2-7; 7 nucleotides line up with TRBD2. This CDR3 spans 15 amino acids. Germline V gene data show CDR1 as MNHEY and CDR2 as SMNVEV (reference sequence). The junction had 12 bases not matched to a gene; V was cut back by 3 bases and J by 7 bases. The CDR3 DNA follows: TGTGCCAGCAGTTTCGGCGGGACGGGAGGCGGGGAGCAGTACTTC. This codes for CASSFGGTGGGEQYF.

The V call is TRBV6-5, the J call TRBJ2-7; 8 bases are a match to TRBD1. The germline CDR1 and CDR2 sequences are MNHEY and SVGAGI. The CDR3 contains 15 residues. V lost 4 bases to trimming and J lost 0 bases; unmatched junction nucleotides: 5. In DNA form, the CDR3 reads TGTGCCAGCAGTTGCGGACAGGGCCTCTCCTACGAGCAGTACTTC. Translation gives CASSCGQGLSYEQYF.

In DNA form, the CDR3 reads TGTGCCGCAGGCTGGGCCAATGAAAAACTGTTTTTT. Its translation is CAAGWANEKLFF. The chain carries TRBV30 and TRBJ1-4; the D is unclear. The CDR3 length is 12 residues. The V gene lost 8 bases and the J gene lost 5 bases, with 12 bases spanning the gap. Germline CDR1 GTSNPN, CDR2 SVGIG (reference sequence).